This T cell receptor beta chain was obtained from a study of blood T cell repertoires in COVID-19. Across the whole study: Samples representing acute and convalescent COVID-19 were sourced from the United States, Italy and Spain. T cells, B-cell-depleted T cells, or PBMCs provided the cDNA or gDNA that served as material.

Under the authors' procedure: The assay estimated nucleated cells by amplifying reference gene primers. Method: immunoSEQ multiplex PCR; TCRdb's copy keeps in-frame clones and lacks some. V, J and clone size are taken as reported in that table, and D and trimming were inferred from the DNA itself. Of 200,000 to 250,000 clones detected, around 84% appear once; the ten largest clones hold just under 20%. Germline lookup yields CDR1 SGHRS and CDR2 YFSETQ. The V and J ends lost 6 bases and 4 bases, in that order; junction bases with no gene match: 13. This CDR3 comprises 16 residues. This sequence joins TRBV5-1 and TRBJ2-5; the match to TRBD2 covers 9 bases. This receptor was taken from a man between 25 and 39 years old with active or convalescent COVID-19. Source material: peripheral blood. The CDR3 nucleotides are TGCGCCAGCACAGGTTCGAGTCTAGCGGGACTAGAGACCCAGTACTTC. Its protein product is CASTGSSLAGLETQYF.